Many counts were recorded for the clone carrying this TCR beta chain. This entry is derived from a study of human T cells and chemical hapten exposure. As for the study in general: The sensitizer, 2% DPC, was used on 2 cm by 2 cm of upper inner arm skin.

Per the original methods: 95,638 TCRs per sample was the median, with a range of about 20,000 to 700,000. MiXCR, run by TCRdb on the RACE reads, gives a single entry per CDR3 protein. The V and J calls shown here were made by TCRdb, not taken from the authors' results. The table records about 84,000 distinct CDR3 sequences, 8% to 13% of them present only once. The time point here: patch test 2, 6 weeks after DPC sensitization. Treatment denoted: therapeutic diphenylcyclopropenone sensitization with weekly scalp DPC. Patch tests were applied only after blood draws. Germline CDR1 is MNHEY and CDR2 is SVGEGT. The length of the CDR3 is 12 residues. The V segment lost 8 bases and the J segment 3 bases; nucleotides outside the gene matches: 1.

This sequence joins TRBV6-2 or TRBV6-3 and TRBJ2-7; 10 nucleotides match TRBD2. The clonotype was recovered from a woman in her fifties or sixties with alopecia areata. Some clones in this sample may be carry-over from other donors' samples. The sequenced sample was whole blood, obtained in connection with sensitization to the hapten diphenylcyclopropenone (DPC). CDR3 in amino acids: CASGLAVYEQYF. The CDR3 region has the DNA TGTGCCAGCGGACTAGCGGTCTACGAGCAGTACTTC.